This T cell receptor beta chain was documented in a study of STAT5B mutations in CD4+ large granular lymphocyte leukemia. Study outcomes and limitations: 8/27 top patient clones versus 2/35 control clones were TRBV06-family.

Method: immunoSEQ multiplex PCR; TCRdb's copy keeps in-frame clones and lacks some. The sample includes tens of thousands of clones, just under 75% of them seen just once. Trimming removed 3 bases at V and 3 bases at J, with 8 bases between. Germline assignment: CDR1 ENHRY and CDR2 SYGVKD. CDR3 length equals 13 residues. This clone was observed a few times. Its antigen remains unidentified. Sequenced sample: CD4+ T cells from blood buffy coats. The clonotype originates from a human donor in good health. The V and J genes are TRBV10-3 and TRBJ1-1; D remains ambiguous. DNA of the CDR3: TGTGCCATCAGTGATCGTAGAGACACTGAAGCTTTCTTT. It codes for CAISDRRDTEAFF.